The T cell receptor (beta chain) under discussion was sequenced for a study of identical twins. This clonotype was recorded a few times. Its antigen is still unknown. The germline gives CDR1 SGHRS, CDR2 YFSETQ. Trimming cost V 3 bases and J 0 bases, with 13 bases left between them. The CDR3 runs to 16 residues. TCRdb ran MiXCR on the 5' RACE reads and lists one entry per CDR3 protein. The table records under 1 million distinct CDR3 sequences, around an eighth of them present only once. Whole-study results and caveats: Where out-of-frame alpha sequences were twin-shared, they showed excess low generation probability.

These data were likewise used in another study, on yellow fever vaccine responses in identical twins.

The rearrangement uses TRBV5-1 and TRBJ2-1; TRBD2 might be the D (6 bases). The receptor was derived from a woman aged 18-30 years in good health. The sequenced sample consisted of PBMCs. The CDR3 region has the DNA TGCGCCAGCAGCTCGAACTCCGGGGGCTCCTACAATGAGCAGTTCTTC. Its translation: CASSSNSGGSYNEQFF.